This TCR beta chain was sequenced for a study of cytomegalovirus exposure and HLA in healthy donors (dated by TCRdb to 2015 to 2018). Background for the entire study: An earlier analysis of fewer than 750 of the donors reported 276 Gb of sequence data and 95 million to 140 million unique TCR beta sequences obtained from some 200 million T cells. Approximately 330 gigabases of sequencing data and around 85 million unique TCR sequences made up an early release that covered approximately 620 HLA-typed donors. Of the roughly 420 genotyped donors, approximately 81% were placed in the genetic ancestry cluster associated with self-reported Caucasian donors. The study aimed to test whether cataloging public T cell receptors could reveal signatures of past pathogen exposure. Using immunosequencing, the study profiled T cell repertoires from 666 subjects and related those repertoires to cytomegalovirus serostatus. A separate validation cohort of 100 to 150 different subjects was used in addition to the approximately 610-subject first cohort. High-throughput TCR immunosequencing, statistical association of individual TCRs with disease status, and machine learning were combined to predict cytomegalovirus infection status. A later analysis re-analyzed previously published TCR beta repertoires from 650 to 800 donors and added high-resolution HLA genotyping to study TCR occurrence patterns. Rather than drawing on any new phenotypic data, the later analysis identified candidate immune exposures from TCR beta sequences and the way those sequences occurred across donors. To decide whether each TCR beta V gene segment behaved as functional or pseudogenic, an earlier analysis of some 600 of the donors relied on high-throughput TCR beta sequencing. Donor age, sex, ethnicity and CMV serostatus were compiled alongside the repertoire data. In a later genetic analysis, genome-wide SNP genotypes for about three fifths of the 666 donors were used, and that subset was treated as a discovery cohort. All discovery cohort repertoires had been generated on a single sequencing platform. Class I and class II HLA loci were covered by the typing at four-digit resolution. The number of donors typed differed by locus, with 629-630 for A, B, C, DRB1 and DQB1, around 500 for DQA1, nearly 610 for DPA1, and some 440 for DPB1. Because of strong linkage in the cohort, 5 or 6 DR-DQ haplotypes were treated as single units for association and clustering. Among about 360 genotyped donors of the cohort, an average of approximately 240,000 unique TCR beta nucleotide sequences were sequenced per donor, roughly 20% of them non-productive.

Receptor amplification or capture employed the immunoSEQ multiplex PCR assay. For the multiplex PCR, a mixture combining 60 forward primers for TCR Vbeta segments and 13 reverse primers for TCR Jbeta segments was used. The CDR3 region of rearranged TCR beta genes was amplified from genomic DNA by a multiplex PCR assay. Amplified TCR beta libraries were sequenced as 87-base-pair reads on the Illumina HiSeq System. Per the source publication's procedure: In a later analysis, about 80 million unique TCR beta chains were counted across the approximately 640 repertoires, and about 10 million of these chains were shared by at least two donors. To remove PCR and sequencing errors, raw reads were error-corrected and collapsed into unique sequences using a nearest-neighbor algorithm that merged closely related sequences. CDR3 sequences were aligned to IMGT reference sequences to assign V, D and J gene segments. For a sequence to be retained, a match of at least six nucleotides to both a V gene segment and a J gene segment was required. Rearrangements were called productive when the CDR3 lacked stop codons and stayed in frame with V and J; all others were non-productive. Following IMGT convention, CDR3 was defined as the stretch from the second conserved V-encoded cysteine to the conserved J-encoded phenylalanine. Sequences without an unambiguous match to a single V gene segment were excluded from the earlier analysis of 587 of the donors. In an earlier analysis of more than 500 of the donors, a V segment was called functional when productive rearrangements were above 56.7%, and segregating when the standard deviation between donors exceeded 5%. To diagnose cytomegalovirus status from the catalog of TCR beta chain sequences, a statistical classification framework was built. In a later analysis, TCR nucleotide sequences were compared against IMGT/GENE-DB human TR gene sequences so that V and J genes could be assigned. In a later analysis, CDR3 sequences and most-parsimonious VDJ recombination scenarios were assigned using the TCRdist pipeline. In a later analysis, every TCR beta chain was defined by the combination of its CDR3 amino acid sequence and its V-gene family, and reads without a unique V-gene family were dropped. To address suspected cross-contamination and a sequencing artifact, a later analysis removed a few hundred highly shared, low-generation-probability nucleotide sequences. In a later analysis, a clonal expansion index for each public chain was calculated from normalized within-repertoire ranks of inferred template counts. In a later analysis, generation probabilities were computed with a VDJ recombination model fitted to out-of-frame rearrangements, and the resulting probabilities were checked against IGoR. In a later analysis, TCR-TCR, TCR-HLA and TCR-CMV co-occurrence was scored with hypergeometric tests, and a repertoire-size bias correction was applied to TCR pairs. To estimate false discovery rates, a later analysis permuted the HLA or CMV assignments 20 times. In a later analysis, co-occurring TCRs were grouped using DBSCAN, with TCRdist sequence similarity added in when clustering inside HLA-allele-positive subsets. Repertoires with fewer than 30,000 or more than 120,000 public chains were left out of co-occurrence clustering, as were a handful of repertoires with anomalous nucleotide sharing. The table was pulled from immuneACCESS by TCRdb, which kept in-frame rearrangements only. Such tables lose some clones; where checked, under half of the loss comes from unresolved V genes, and the rest has no known cause. That table furnishes V, J and clone size, whereas the DNA furnished D and trimming. For this sample there are about 110,000 clones; about four fifths appear just once. The ten biggest clones cover more than 1.5% of the sample.

Study-wide conclusions, independent of this receptor: A cluster of highly shared sequence variants was judged likely to be a technical artifact of the sequencing pipeline. In vitro tests confirmed that three of the cytomegalovirus-associated TCR beta chains recognize cytomegalovirus antigens. Across donors, most TCR sequences were observed very rarely, whereas some public TCRs were present in many individuals. Only TCR beta chains were sequenced in this cohort, and the absence of alpha or paired-chain data limited detectable features. An association between a missense DCLRE1C variant and V-gene and J-gene trimming of TCR beta chains was found in a later genetic analysis and replicated in an independent cohort. According to the authors, the approach could potentially be generalized to other disease states and immunological phenotypes. Roughly uniform sequencing depth across donors was assumed in presence/absence analyses, although this assumption may not hold. Linkage disequilibrium might explain the correlated functional status among segregating V segments, but an unknown experimental factor could not be excluded. The earlier analysis of a few hundred of the donors excluded about 16 rarely observed V segments, including chromosome 9 orphons, because counts were too low. In both the original and validation cohorts, the classifier was reported to diagnose cytomegalovirus status with high specificity and sensitivity. In a later analysis, HLA-associated TCR beta chains were found to be more clonally expanded and to have lower generation probabilities than equally common non-associated chains. For the cohort, immune exposure information was limited to CMV serostatus. Some IMGT-functional V segments, including TRBV6-2 and TRBV6-3, could not be distinguished by the 87-base-pair reads and were therefore excluded. According to a later analysis, parvovirus B19, influenza, CMV and Epstein-Barr virus appeared linked to several top co-occurrence clusters. According to a later analysis, TCR association rates differed among HLA loci, with DRB1 alleles showing the most associated TCRs and HLA-C alleles showing the fewest. A later genetic analysis reported fewer N-insertions in productive TCRs among donors in an Asian-associated ancestry cluster than the approximately 700-donor mean. A further reported finding was that TCR beta sequences accurately predicted the HLA-A and HLA-B alleles for most subjects in the first cohort. Because HLA typing was unavailable for some donors at each locus, only the typed subset was used in association tests. According to a later analysis, most CMV-associated TCR beta chains appeared to be HLA-restricted, and the HLA associations seemed to be driven largely by CMV exposure. When HLA alleles, especially DR and DQ, strongly co-occurred, attributing TCR associations to individual alleles was difficult. A later analysis associated some 17,000 TCR beta sequences with specific HLA alleles at a false discovery rate of 0.05. The study gave a list of 150 to 200 TCR beta chains associated with cytomegalovirus. Broadly in line with IMGT annotations, most TCR beta V segments showed up in productive rearrangements about 90% or about 30% of the time in an earlier analysis of 450 to 750 of the donors.

A remark on this clone: The antigen it binds to is not known. Base qualities are not provided; no much larger clone lies one nucleotide away.

Its CDR3 holds 15 amino acids, cysteine through phenylalanine. Of the read, only the CDR3 DNA is kept; its 45 bases are in frame from base 1. CDR1 and CDR2, looked up from the germline V gene (reference sequence), are MNHEY and SMNVEV. Germline trimming amounts to 0 bases on V and 2 bases on J, with 2 as the count of junction bases outside the gene matches. The cohort comprised around 690 healthy bone marrow donors. At the time of sampling, all cohort members were nominally healthy, though unrecorded immune exposures were likely present. The donor tested CMV seronegative, placing the donor among the 352 seronegative members of the cohort. Every donor gave a peripheral blood sample, and the peripheral blood mononuclear cells from that sample were used for TCR beta sequencing. The Qiagen DNeasy Blood Extraction Kit was used to extract genomic DNA from the blood cell samples.

Sequencing was carried out using PBMCs. The receptor's source is a man in his forties or fifties in good health and CMV-seronegative. The V and J genes are TRBV27 and TRBJ2-7, with 9 bases aligning to TRBD2. At the DNA level, the sequence is TGTGCCAGCAGTTTATCGGGCGGGGGGGCCTACGAGCAGTACTTC. This is translated as CASSLSGGGAYEQYF.